The source of this TCR beta chain is a study of shared clonotypes between healthy human individuals (dated by TCRdb to the early 2020s). About the study as a whole: The cohort comprised a couple of women and a few men aged 18 to 49 years. For each donor, CD4 naive and CD4 memory were each given three plates, CD8 naive was given two plates, and CD8 memory was given one plate. To estimate repertoire size and how much clonotypes are shared between individuals, the study performed deep sequencing of blood TCR repertoires from roughly five healthy adults. To increase sequencing depth and limit assay-specific biases, different laboratories used diverse techniques to prepare libraries and sequence TCR repertoires. Per donor, leukapheresis produced somewhere between about 0.94 and 9 billion PBMCs. Overall study outcomes, separate from this receptor: Rarefaction of sorted-subset datasets indicated incomplete sequencing despite the large sequencing depth. Higher generation probabilities were observed for clonotypes shared by all four sorted-subset donors than for non-shared clonotypes. Estimated clonotype richness was generally larger for naive than for memory subsets. Because the study included only a small number of donors, the genetic and exposure-history diversity represented was limited. Sampling was limited to blood, and TCR repertoires in tissue likely differ from TCR repertoires in blood. When a handful of donors were compared, the shared fraction of clonotypes was 5% to 6.5% for naive CD4, about 4% for naive CD8, 2.3% for memory CD4, and about 0.36% for memory CD8. Based on pairwise subsampling, the degree of clonotype sharing among donors was expected to be affected by sequencing depth.

Relative to germline, V is 4 bases shorter and J is 2 bases shorter, with 18 bases between their ends. The germline V gene encodes CDR1 MNHEY and CDR2 SVGAGI. The CDR3 starts with the cysteine, ends with the phenylalanine, and has 16 residues. The sequence is cut down to CDR3 DNA, 48 bases in frame from base 1. Using the deep immunoSEQ assay, multiplex PCR amplified TCR CDR3 regions from genomic DNA. Extracted genomic DNA from each cell subset was distributed evenly across all wells of several immunoSEQ 96-well plates, and each plate was treated as a replicate. Each replicate PCR for sorted subsets received around 200 ng genomic DNA, equal to 30,000 or so T cell genomes. The purified libraries were quantified using a Qubit 3.0 fluorometer, sized with a Bioanalyzer 2100, and then quantified again using the KAPA Library Quantification kit. Every immunoSEQ 96-well plate was sequenced on a dedicated single-read 150-cycle Illumina NextSeq 550 flow cell. The original pipeline was this. Because the immunoSEQ output held only junctional sequences and lacked quality scores, the filtering could not match the filtering applied to full-length reads. To assign V/J genes and CDR3, sequences were annotated against IMGT germline references using PyIR, a Python wrapper for IgBLAST v1.9. Any read was removed if the V/J assignment was weak (E-value above 1e-6), the CDR3 was missing, or the read contained stop codons, out-of-frame junctions, or ambiguous translated residues. V3J clonotypes were defined by identical inferred V gene, J gene, and CDR3 amino acid sequence. To compute the percentage overlap between repertoires, the number of shared unique clonotypes was divided by the size of the smaller repertoire. Richness of each repertoire was evaluated using RTK rarefaction, the Chao1 estimator, and Recon v2.1 estimates of unobserved clonotypes. OLGA was used to compute generation probabilities for all TCRbeta clonotypes that the gDNA method yielded from a few donors. The clones in this table, taken by TCRdb from immuneACCESS, are in-frame only. Not every clone is retained; where verified, under half of the shortfall comes from an unresolved V gene, and the cause of the rest is unknown. Clonal size and the V and J genes are those of that table, whereas D and trimming came from the DNA. The sample includes approximately 530,000 clones, with around 96% observed a single time. The top ten hold approximately 0.062% of the sample.

A note on this clone: There is no known antigen for this receptor. Per-base quality was not reported, and no clone a single base away is much larger than it.

The donors were healthy, HIV-negative adults with no recently reported acute infections or vaccinations. Only Caucasian adults living in Nashville, Tennessee, USA were represented among the donors. CD4+ T cells were enriched by magnetic negative selection, after which naive cells were positively selected on CD45RA and the negative fraction was taken as the memory subset. Blood was collected by leukapheresis, and PBMCs were isolated by Ficoll-Histopaque density gradient centrifugation and then cryopreserved in liquid nitrogen vapor phase. Purity and quantity of every magnetically sorted T cell population were checked by analytical flow cytometry. Genomic DNA was isolated from every sorted fraction and measured by UV absorbance on a Nanodrop 2000c.

The clonotype was recovered from a woman aged 25-40 years in good health. The V gene is TRBV6-5 and the J gene is TRBJ2-7; matching of 6 bases hints at TRBD2 as the D gene. The sequenced material came from naive CD4+ T cells sorted from blood. This sample's cell subset or site label indicates: CD45RA+ positively selected. The CDR3 has the sequence CASSSSPSGWAYEQYF. The bases read TGTGCCAGCAGTTCATCACCGAGCGGGTGGGCCTACGAGCAGTACTTC.